A single sample gave rise to the 22 T cell receptor beta chains below, sequenced in a study of shared clonotypes between healthy human individuals. TCRdb's copy holds only in-frame clones and misses some; the assay was immunoSEQ multiplex PCR. The repertoire holds a few million clones, approximately 95% seen once, with 0.39% in the top ten. The sequenced sample consisted of naive CD4+ T cells from PBMCs. As to subset: CD45RA+ positively selected. The receptors stem from a man younger than 30 in good health. Some clones in this sample may be carry-over from other donors' samples.

The chain links TRBV4-3 to TRBJ2-7, with D hard to call. The CDR3 is 16 amino acids. The V gene's germline CDR1 is LGHNA and CDR2 YSLEER. Deletions cut 0 bases from V and 3 bases from J, with 15 bases between. The CDR3: CASSQEYPAFYYEQYF. In nucleotides, the CDR3 is TGCGCCAGCAGCCAAGAGTATCCTGCCTTTTACTACGAGCAGTACTTC.

V and J are TRBV9 and TRBJ2-3, with 7 bases aligning to TRBD1. Germline CDR1 is SGDLS and CDR2 is YYNGEE. J was trimmed by 2 bases and V by 0 bases; bases with no gene match: 3. This CDR3 region has 15 residues. The CDR3 DNA follows: TGTGCCAGCAGCGTAGAGGACAGGCTCACAGATACGCAGTATTTT. Protein product: CASSVEDRLTDTQYF. The variable domain in full, with the rest retrieved from reference TRBV9 and TRBJ2-3, is DSGVTQTPKHLITATGQRVTLRCSPRSGDLSVYWYQQSLDQGLQFLIQYYNGEERAKGNILERFSAQQFPDLHSELNLSSLELGDSALYFCASSVEDRLTDTQYFGPGTRLTVL.

As concerns this clone: This same CDR3 is encoded by further DNA sequences in the sample. J is TRBJ1-1 and V is TRBV28, with 10 bases identical to TRBD1. With V trimmed by 4 bases and J by 5 bases, 1 base remained unmatched. CDR1 MDHEN and CDR2 SYDVKM come from the germline V gene. The CDR3 spans 13 residues. The CDR3 coding sequence is TGTGCCAGCAGTTGGGACAGGGGAACTGAAGCTTTCTTT. Its protein is CASSWDRGTEAFF.

The chain recombines TRBV11-2 with TRBJ1-1; TRBD1 matches at 10 bases. J gave up 6 bases and V 5 bases, and 6 bases lay outside the gene matches. CDR1 is SGHAT, CDR2 FQNNGV, per germline. The CDR3 consists of 14 residues. The CDR3 bases are TGTGCCAGCAGCGGAGGACAGGGGGGATCTGAAGCTTTCTTT. This sequence encodes CASSGGQGGSEAFF.

This chain joins TRBV19 and TRBJ2-4; TRBD1 matches at 7 bases. Germline-derived CDR1 and CDR2 are LNHDA and SQIVND (reference sequence). CDR3 size: 18 residues. The trim removed 3 bases at V and 0 bases at J, leaving 11 bases unmatched. The CDR3 sequence: CASSIQQGQKLAKNIQYF. The CDR3 DNA is TGTGCCAGTAGTATCCAGCAGGGACAGAAACTAGCCAAAAACATTCAGTACTTC.

The V gene is TRBV5-8, the J gene TRBJ2-5; a weak D match, TRBD1 (5 bases). The CDR3 sequence is 14 residues long. The V gene lost 1 base and the J gene lost 1 base, with 8 bases spanning the gap. Germline V CDR1 and CDR2: SGHTS, YDEGEE. This CDR3 reads CASSLMTVQETQYF. DNA of the CDR3: TGTGCCAGCAGCTTGATGACAGTCCAAGAGACCCAGTACTTC.

The rearrangement uses TRBV6-5 and TRBJ2-7, with TRBD2 matching 13 bases. This CDR3 comprises 15 residues. Germline V gene lookup returns CDR1 MNHEY and CDR2 SVGAGI. V was pared by 6 bases and J by 5 bases, with 7 bases of the junction left unmatched. The CDR3 bases are TGTGCCAGCAGCCTCGGACTAGCGGGAGTCCACGAGCAGTACTTC. Translation gives CASSLGLAGVHEQYF.

The V call is TRBV6-6, the J call TRBJ2-7, with D perhaps matching TRBD1 (6 bases). Germline loops: CDR1 MNHNY, CDR2 SVGAGI (reference sequence). The V gene lost 0 bases and the J gene lost 4 bases, with 7 bases spanning the gap. The CDR3 extends over 13 amino acids. CDR3 protein: CASSYSDRYEQYF. The CDR3 region has the DNA TGTGCCAGCAGTTACTCTGACAGGTACGAGCAGTACTTC.

The V gene is TRBV4-1, the J gene TRBJ2-5; D might be TRBD1 or TRBD2, each matching 5 bases. Germline CDR1 reads MGHRA; CDR2 reads YSYEKL. V lost 4 bases and J lost 4, with 13 bases in between. The CDR3 covers 14 residues. The CDR3 nucleotides are TGCGCCAGCAGCCCCGAGGGGCAGGGAGAGACCCAGTACTTC. Amino acid sequence: CASSPEGQGETQYF.

The rearrangement uses TRBV9 and TRBJ1-2, with TRBD1 as a possible D gene (6 bases). The ends were cut back, 4 bases at V and 5 bases at J, with 18 bases in the middle. CDR1 and CDR2 from the germline V gene are SGDLS and YYNGEE. The CDR3 runs to 15 residues. The CDR3 reads CASSPRGAERYGYTF. CDR3 DNA: TGTGCCAGCAGCCCCCGGGGGGCAGAGAGGTATGGCTACACCTTC.

The chain carries TRBV13 and TRBJ2-5, with TRBD2 matching over 14 bases. V dropped 5 bases and J dropped 4; count of bases not matched to a gene: 21. The V gene's germline CDR1 is PRHDT and CDR2 FYEKMQ (reference sequence). The CDR3 runs 21 residues. CDR3 DNA: TGTGCCAGCAGCCACCGGCCCCCACCGGGACTAGCGGGAGCCGAAGGAGAGACCCAGTACTTC. Encoded protein: CASSHRPPPGLAGAEGETQYF. The full variable domain, in which reference TRBV13 and TRBJ2-5 provide the parts outside the CDR3, is AAGVIQSPRHLIKEKRETATLKCYPIPRHDTVYWYQQGPGQDPQFLISFYEKMQSDKGSIPDRFSAQQFSDYHSELNMSSLELGDSALYFCASSHRPPPGLAGAEGETQYFGPGTRLLVL.

The V call is TRBV4-1, the J call TRBJ2-7; possibly TRBD1 or TRBD2 for D (5 bases each). The CDR3 consists of 16 residues. CDR1 and CDR2 from the germline V gene are MGHRA and YSYEKL. The V gene lost 8 bases and the J gene lost 3 bases, with 23 bases spanning the gap. In nucleotides, the CDR3 is TGCGCCAGCGGGCCGGGCCAATTTCGGGGCAGCTACGAGCAGTACTTC. This sequence encodes CASGPGQFRGSYEQYF.

The chain is built from TRBV5-1 and TRBJ2-5, with TRBD2 identical over 13 bases. Per germline, CDR1 SGHRS and CDR2 YFSETQ. The ends lost 4 bases at V and 2 bases at J; junction bases unmatched: 5. This CDR3 region has 16 residues. The CDR3 reads CASSKLAGGLQETQYF. For the CDR3, the DNA is TGCGCCAGCAGCAAACTAGCGGGAGGGCTACAAGAGACCCAGTACTTC.

J is TRBJ1-3 and V is TRBV25-1; D is unresolved. The V gene lost 3 bases and the J gene lost 3 bases, with 9 bases spanning the gap. The V gene's germline CDR1 is MGHDK and CDR2 SYGVNS. CDR3 length: 14 amino acids. The CDR3: CASSDPGGGNTIYF. In DNA form, the CDR3 reads TGTGCCAGCAGTGACCCAGGAGGTGGAAACACCATATATTTT.

The gene calls are TRBV11-2 and TRBJ2-4; TRBD1 matches 7 bases. In germline, CDR1 is SGHAT, CDR2 FQNNGV. The CDR3 runs 14 residues. The V gene end was trimmed by 1 base and the J gene end by 9 bases; junction bases not matched to a gene: 6. Here the CDR3 reads CASSLVTGDPIQYF. The CDR3 DNA follows: TGTGCCAGCAGCTTAGTTACAGGGGACCCCATTCAGTACTTC.

The chain carries TRBV4-3 and TRBJ2-4; D is ambiguous. Germline CDR1 reads LGHNA; CDR2 reads YSLEER. The CDR3 length is 19 residues. Trimming pared 0 bases from V and 3 bases from J, leaving 21 bases between. CDR3 sequence: CASSQEPTVGSSGKNIQYF. The CDR3 nucleotides read TGCGCCAGCAGCCAAGAGCCGACGGTGGGTTCGTCCGGCAAAAACATTCAGTACTTC.

The J gene is TRBJ1-4, the V gene TRBV29-1; D not certain. In germline, CDR1 is SQVTM, CDR2 ANQGSEA. The CDR3 runs 14 residues. V was shortened by 6 bases and J by 3 bases, with 14 bases between the two germline ends. CDR3 DNA: TGCAGCGTCATCCCGCCCGAATCTAATGAAAAACTGTTTTTT. Its protein is CSVIPPESNEKLFF.

As for this clone: Other DNA sequences from this sample encode an identical CDR3 as well. The chain is built from TRBV5-1 and TRBJ1-3; D not resolved. With 0 bases removed from V and 4 bases from J, the gap between germline ends came to 5 bases. Germline loops: CDR1 SGHRS, CDR2 YFSETQ. This CDR3 spans 13 amino acids. For the CDR3, the DNA is TGCGCCAGCAGCTTGGTCGGCGGAAACACCATATATTTT. Its translation is CASSLVGGNTIYF. Looking up the rest from reference TRBV5-1 and TRBJ1-3 gives the full variable domain: KAGVTQTPRYLIKTRGQQVTLSCSPISGHRSVSWYQQTPGQGLQFLFEYFSETQRNKGNFPGRFSGRQFSNSRSEMNVSTLELGDSALYLCASSLVGGNTIYFGEGSWLTVV.

For the CDR3, the DNA is TGCGCCAGCAGCTTTTATTACAGAAAAACCTACGAGCAGTACTTC. This gives the protein CASSFYYRKTYEQYF. The rearrangement joins TRBV5-1 to TRBJ2-7; no firm D call. V gave up 2 bases and J gave up 2 bases, with 14 bases separating them. Germline CDR1 is SGHRS and CDR2 is YFSETQ. The CDR3 is made up of 15 amino acids.

The chain employs TRBV2 and TRBJ2-5; 13 nucleotides agree with TRBD2. The J segment lost 5 bases and the V segment lost 5 bases, leaving 14 bases of the junction unmatched. The CDR3 is made up of 18 amino acids. Germline values: CDR1 SNHLY, CDR2 FYNNEI. CDR3 DNA: TGTGCCAGCAGTCGACGTCAGCAGGGACTAGCGGGAAGGGAGACCCAGTACTTC. Its translation is CASSRRQQGLAGRETQYF. Together with reference TRBV2 and TRBJ2-5, the CDR3 gives the full variable domain: EPEVTQTPSHQVTQMGQEVILRCVPISNHLYFYWYRQILGQKVEFLVSFYNNEISEKSEIFDDQFSVERPDGSNFTLKIRSTKLEDSAMYFCASSRRQQGLAGRETQYFGPGTRLLVL.

The V gene is TRBV18, the J gene TRBJ2-4; D is tentatively TRBD1 or TRBD2 (6 bases each). The V end lost 3 bases, the J end lost 6 bases, and 12 bases lay between the germline ends. The CDR3 is made up of 14 amino acids. The germline CDR1 and CDR2 sequences are KGHSH and LQKENI. CDR3 amino acids: CASSPTGGTNIQYF. DNA for the CDR3: TGTGCCAGCTCACCGACAGGAGGGACAAACATTCAGTACTTC.

The chain links TRBV9 to TRBJ2-7; possible D gene TRBD2, 5 bases. Germline CDR1 is SGDLS and CDR2 is YYNGEE. The CDR3 length is 15 residues. The V and J ends lost 0 bases and 2 bases respectively, with 12 bases between them. CDR3 bases: TGTGCCAGCAGCGTAGGGCCCGGGGAAGCCTACGAGCAGTACTTC. Its translation is CASSVGPGEAYEQYF. The full variable domain, rest sourced from reference TRBV9 and TRBJ2-7, is DSGVTQTPKHLITATGQRVTLRCSPRSGDLSVYWYQQSLDQGLQFLIQYYNGEERAKGNILERFSAQQFPDLHSELNLSSLELGDSALYFCASSVGPGEAYEQYFGPGTRLTVT.